This T cell receptor beta chain was recovered during a study of early T cells in non-severe SARS-CoV-2 infection. Study summary: Sequencing targeted bulk RNA from unsorted whole blood, leaving chains unpaired.

V was pared by 2 bases and J by 8 bases, with 7 bases between. There are 12 residues in the CDR3. In germline, CDR1 is SGHVS, CDR2 FNYEAQ. This clonotype showed up many times. Its antigen is still unknown. Study findings and constraints: The VDJdb matching leaned toward anti-spike CD8 responses and overlooked private and CD4 specificities.

Researchers tagged individual cDNA molecules with unique molecular identifiers. TCRdb analysed the 5' RACE reads with MiXCR anew, one entry per CDR3 protein. The sample holds nearly 90,000 distinct CDR3 sequences, roughly an eighth seen once. This clonotype was obtained from an adult who was a healthcare worker with PCR-confirmed SARS-CoV-2 infection or an uninfected control (not recorded which). This chain links TRBV7-6 with TRBJ2-1; D gene unclear. The sequenced sample was whole blood. As DNA, the CDR3 is TGTGCCAGCAGCTTACCGGAAGATGAGCAGTTCTTC. Protein: CASSLPEDEQFF. Drawing the rest from reference TRBV7-6 and TRBJ2-1, the complete variable domain is GAGVSQSPRYKVTKRGQDVALRCDPISGHVSLYWYRQALGQGPEFLTYFNYEAQQDKSGLPNDRFSAERPEGSISTLTIQRTEQRDSAMYRCASSLPEDEQFFGPGTRLTVL.